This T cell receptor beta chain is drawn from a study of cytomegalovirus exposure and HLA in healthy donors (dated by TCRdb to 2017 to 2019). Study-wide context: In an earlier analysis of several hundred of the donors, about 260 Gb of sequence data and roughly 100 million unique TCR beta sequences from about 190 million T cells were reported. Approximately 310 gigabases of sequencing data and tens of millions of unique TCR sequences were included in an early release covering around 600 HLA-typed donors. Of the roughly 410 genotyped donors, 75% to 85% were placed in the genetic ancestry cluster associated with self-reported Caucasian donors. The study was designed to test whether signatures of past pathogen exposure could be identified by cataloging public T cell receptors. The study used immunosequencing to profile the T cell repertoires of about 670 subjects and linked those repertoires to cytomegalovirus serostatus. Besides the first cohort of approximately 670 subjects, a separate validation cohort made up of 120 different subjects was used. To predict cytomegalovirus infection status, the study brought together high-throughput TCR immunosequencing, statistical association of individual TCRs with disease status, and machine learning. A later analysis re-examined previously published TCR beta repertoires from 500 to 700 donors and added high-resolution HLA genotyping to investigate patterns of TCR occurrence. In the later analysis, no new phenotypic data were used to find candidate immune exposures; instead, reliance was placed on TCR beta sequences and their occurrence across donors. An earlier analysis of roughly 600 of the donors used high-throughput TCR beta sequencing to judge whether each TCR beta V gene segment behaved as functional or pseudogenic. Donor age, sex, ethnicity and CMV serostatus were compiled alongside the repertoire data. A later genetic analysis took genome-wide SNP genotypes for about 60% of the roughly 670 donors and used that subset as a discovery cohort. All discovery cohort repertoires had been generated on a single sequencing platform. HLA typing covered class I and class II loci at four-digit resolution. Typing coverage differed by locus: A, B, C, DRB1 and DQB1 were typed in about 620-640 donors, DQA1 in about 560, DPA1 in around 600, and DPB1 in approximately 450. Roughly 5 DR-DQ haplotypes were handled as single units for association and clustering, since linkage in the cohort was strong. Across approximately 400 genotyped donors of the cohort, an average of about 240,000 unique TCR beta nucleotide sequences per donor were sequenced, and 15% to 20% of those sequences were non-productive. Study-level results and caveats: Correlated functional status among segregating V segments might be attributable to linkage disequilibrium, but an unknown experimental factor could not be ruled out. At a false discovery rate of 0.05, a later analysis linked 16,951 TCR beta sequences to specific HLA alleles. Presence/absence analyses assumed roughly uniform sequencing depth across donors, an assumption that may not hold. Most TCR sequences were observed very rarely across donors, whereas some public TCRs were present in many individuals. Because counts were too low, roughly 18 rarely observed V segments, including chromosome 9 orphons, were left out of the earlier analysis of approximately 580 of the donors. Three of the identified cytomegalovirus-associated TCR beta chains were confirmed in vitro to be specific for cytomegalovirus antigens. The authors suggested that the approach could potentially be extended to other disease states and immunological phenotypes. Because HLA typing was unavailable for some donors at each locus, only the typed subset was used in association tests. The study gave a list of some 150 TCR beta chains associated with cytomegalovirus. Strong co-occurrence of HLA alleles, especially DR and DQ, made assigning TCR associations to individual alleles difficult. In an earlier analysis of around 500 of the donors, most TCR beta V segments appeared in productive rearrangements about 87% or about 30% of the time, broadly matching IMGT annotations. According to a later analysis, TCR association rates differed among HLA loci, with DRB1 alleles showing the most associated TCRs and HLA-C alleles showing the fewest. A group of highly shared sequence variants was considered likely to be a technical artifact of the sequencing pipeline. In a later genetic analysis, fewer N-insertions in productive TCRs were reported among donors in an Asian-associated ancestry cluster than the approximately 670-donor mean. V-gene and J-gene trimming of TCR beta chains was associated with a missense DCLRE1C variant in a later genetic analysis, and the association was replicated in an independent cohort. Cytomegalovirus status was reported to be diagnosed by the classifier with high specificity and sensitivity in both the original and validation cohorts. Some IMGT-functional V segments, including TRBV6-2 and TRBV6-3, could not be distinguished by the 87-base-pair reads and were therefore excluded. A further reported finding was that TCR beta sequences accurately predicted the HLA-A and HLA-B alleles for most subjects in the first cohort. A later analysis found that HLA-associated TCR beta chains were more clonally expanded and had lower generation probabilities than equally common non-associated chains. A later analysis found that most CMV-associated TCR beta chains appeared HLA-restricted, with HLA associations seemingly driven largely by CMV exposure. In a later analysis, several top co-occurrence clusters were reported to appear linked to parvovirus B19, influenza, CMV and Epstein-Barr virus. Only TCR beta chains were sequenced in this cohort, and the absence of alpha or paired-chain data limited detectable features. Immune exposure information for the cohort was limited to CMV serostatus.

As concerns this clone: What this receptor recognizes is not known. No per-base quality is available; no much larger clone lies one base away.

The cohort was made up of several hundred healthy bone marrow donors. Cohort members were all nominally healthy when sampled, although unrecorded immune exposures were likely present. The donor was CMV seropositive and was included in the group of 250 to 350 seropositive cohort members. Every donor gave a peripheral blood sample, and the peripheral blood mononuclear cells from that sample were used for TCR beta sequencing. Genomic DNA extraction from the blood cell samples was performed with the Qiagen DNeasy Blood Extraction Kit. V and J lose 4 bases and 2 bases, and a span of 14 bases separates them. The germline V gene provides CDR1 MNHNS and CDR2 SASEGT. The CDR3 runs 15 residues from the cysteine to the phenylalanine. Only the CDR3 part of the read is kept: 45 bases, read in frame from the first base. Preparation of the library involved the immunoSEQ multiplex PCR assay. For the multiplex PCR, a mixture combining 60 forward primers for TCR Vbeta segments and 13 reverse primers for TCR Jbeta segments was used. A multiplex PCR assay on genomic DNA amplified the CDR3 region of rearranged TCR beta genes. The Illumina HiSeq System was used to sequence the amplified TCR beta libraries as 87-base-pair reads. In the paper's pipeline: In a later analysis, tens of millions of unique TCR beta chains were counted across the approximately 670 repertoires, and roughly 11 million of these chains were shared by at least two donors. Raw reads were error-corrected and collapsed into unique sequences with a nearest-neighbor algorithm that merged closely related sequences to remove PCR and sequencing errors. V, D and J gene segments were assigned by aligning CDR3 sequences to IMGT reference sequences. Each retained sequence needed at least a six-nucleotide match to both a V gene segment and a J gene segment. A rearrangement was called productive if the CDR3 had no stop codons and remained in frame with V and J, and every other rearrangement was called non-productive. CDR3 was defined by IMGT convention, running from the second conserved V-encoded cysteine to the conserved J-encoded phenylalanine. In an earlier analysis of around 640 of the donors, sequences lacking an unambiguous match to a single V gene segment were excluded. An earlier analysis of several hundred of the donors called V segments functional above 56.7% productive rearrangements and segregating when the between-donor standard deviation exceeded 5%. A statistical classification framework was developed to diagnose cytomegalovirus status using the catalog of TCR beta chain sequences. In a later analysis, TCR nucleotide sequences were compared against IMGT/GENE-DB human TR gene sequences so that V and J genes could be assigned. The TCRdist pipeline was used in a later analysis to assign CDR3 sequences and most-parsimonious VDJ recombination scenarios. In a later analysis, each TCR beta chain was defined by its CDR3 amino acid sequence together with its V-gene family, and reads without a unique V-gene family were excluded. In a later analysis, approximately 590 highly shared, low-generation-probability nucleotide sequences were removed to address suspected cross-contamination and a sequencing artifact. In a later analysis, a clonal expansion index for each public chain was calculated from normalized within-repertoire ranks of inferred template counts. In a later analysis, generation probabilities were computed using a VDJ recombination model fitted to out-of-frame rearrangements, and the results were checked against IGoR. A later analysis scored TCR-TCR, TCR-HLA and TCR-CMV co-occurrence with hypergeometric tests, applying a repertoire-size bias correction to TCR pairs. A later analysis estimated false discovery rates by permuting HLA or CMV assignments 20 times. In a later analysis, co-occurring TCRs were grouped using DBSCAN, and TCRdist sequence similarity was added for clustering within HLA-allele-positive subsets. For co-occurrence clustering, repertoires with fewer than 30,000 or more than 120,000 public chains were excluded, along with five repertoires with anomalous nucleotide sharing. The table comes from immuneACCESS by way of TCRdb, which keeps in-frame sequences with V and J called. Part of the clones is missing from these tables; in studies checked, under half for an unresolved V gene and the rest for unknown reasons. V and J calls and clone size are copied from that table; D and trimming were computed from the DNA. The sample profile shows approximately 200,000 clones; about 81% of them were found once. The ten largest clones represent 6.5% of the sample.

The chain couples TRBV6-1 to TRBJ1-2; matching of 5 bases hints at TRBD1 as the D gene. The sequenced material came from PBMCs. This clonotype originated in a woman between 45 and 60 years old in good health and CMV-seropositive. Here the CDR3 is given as CASSGAGLGNYGYTF. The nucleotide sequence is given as TGTGCCAGCAGTGGGGCAGGGCTGGGGAACTATGGCTACACCTTC.